The entry below describes one TCR beta chain. Seattle patient enrollment occurred during active infection, with longitudinal follow-up thereafter. The data were obtained in a study of blood T cell repertoires in COVID-19. Study in general: COVID-19 samples from acute and convalescent phases originated in the United States, Italy and Spain. In each case, the material was cDNA or gDNA derived from T cells, B-cell-depleted T cells, or PBMCs.

The CDR3 sequence is 14 residues long. V lost 4 bases and J lost 7; bases outside the gene matches: 5. Germline V gives CDR1 MDHEN, CDR2 SYDVKM. In the source study's methods: Reference gene primer amplification gave estimated nucleated cell counts. Generated by immunoSEQ multiplex PCR, the TCRdb table keeps only in-frame clones and is missing some. That table furnishes V, J and clone size, whereas the DNA furnished D and trimming. This table has almost 200,000 clones, 70% to 80% appearing once. Sequencing was done on a sample of peripheral blood. This chain links TRBV28 with TRBJ1-1, with 11 bases aligning to TRBD1. This clonotype was obtained from a woman in her forties with COVID-19, enrolled during active disease. The CDR3 DNA is TGTGCCAGCAGTTCCCCGGGACAGGGGGTTGAAGCTTTCTTT. Translated: CASSSPGQGVEAFF.